Described below is a single T cell receptor (beta chain) sequence and its context. Its antigen is still unknown. Only in-frame clones appear in the TCRdb table, and some are missing; sequencing was by immunoSEQ multiplex PCR. This sample yields tens of thousands of clones, of which about 90% are seen a single time; 1.6% belongs to the top ten. There are 9 residues in the CDR3. Germline loops: CDR1 WNHNN, CDR2 SYGVQD (reference sequence). Trimming left V 8 bases short and J 5 bases short, with 4 bases between. This sample stems from a study of a mutant IDH1 vaccine in newly diagnosed glioma. Study-wide context: First vaccine doses came 4-6 weeks after radiotherapy alone, or with temozolomide cycles.

Specified time point: week 35, safety follow-up. Each dose delivered 300 ug of mutant IDH1 20-mer peptide subcutaneously with imiquimod. The source is a man between 35 and 55 years old with glioma. The chain combines TRBV10-1 with TRBJ2-7; D is unresolved. The source material was PBMCs, sampled from a glioma patient whose treatment included an IDH1 peptide vaccine. The CDR3 region is CASPNEQYF. CDR3 coding DNA: TGCGCCAGCCCCAACGAGCAGTACTTC.